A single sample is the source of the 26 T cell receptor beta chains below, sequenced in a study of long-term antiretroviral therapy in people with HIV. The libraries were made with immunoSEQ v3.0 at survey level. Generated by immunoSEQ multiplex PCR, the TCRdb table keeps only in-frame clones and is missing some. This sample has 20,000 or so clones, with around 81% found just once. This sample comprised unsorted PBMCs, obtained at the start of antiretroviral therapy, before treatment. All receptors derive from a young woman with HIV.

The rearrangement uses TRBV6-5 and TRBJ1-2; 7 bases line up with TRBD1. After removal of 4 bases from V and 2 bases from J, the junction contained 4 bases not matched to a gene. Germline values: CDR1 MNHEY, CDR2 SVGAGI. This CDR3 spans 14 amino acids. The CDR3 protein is CASSFSDRNYGYTF. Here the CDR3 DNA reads TGTGCCAGCAGTTTCTCGGACAGGAACTATGGCTACACCTTC.

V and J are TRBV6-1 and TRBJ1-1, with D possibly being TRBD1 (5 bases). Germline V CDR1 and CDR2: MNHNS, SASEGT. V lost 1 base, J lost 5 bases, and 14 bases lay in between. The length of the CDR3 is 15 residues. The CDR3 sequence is CASSEGHSEGTEAFF. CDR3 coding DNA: TGTGCCAGCAGTGAAGGTCACAGCGAGGGGACTGAAGCTTTCTTT.

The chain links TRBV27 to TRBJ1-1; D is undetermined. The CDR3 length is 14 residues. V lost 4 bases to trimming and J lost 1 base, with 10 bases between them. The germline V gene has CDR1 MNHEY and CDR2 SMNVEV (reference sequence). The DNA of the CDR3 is TGTGCCAGCAGTTCGATGGGGTCGAACACTGAAGCTTTCTTT. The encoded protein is CASSSMGSNTEAFF.

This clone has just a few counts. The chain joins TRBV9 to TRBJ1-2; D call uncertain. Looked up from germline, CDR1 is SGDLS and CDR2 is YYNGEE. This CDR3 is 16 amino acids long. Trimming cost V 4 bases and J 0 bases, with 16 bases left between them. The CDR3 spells CASSPDLGLTNYGYTF. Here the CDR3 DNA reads TGTGCCAGCAGCCCCGATTTAGGTCTTACTAACTATGGCTACACCTTC.

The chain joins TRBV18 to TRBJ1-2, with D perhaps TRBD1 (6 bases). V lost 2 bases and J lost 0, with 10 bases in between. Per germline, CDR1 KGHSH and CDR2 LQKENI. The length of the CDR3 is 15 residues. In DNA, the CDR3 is TGTGCCAGCTCACCAGTCCCAGGGGCTAACTATGGCTACACCTTC. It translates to CASSPVPGANYGYTF.

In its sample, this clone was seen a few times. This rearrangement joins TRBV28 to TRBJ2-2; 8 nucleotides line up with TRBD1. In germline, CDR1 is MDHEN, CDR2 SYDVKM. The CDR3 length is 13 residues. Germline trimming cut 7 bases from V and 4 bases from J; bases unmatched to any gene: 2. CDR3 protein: CASKQGGTGELFF. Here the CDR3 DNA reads TGTGCCAGCAAACAGGGGGGCACCGGGGAGCTGTTTTTT.

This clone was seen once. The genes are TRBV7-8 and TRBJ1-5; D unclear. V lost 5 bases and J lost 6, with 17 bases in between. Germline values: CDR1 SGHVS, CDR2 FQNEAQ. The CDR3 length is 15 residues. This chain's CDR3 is CASSLDGGRSQPQHF. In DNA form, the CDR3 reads TGTGCCAGCAGCCTCGACGGAGGGAGGTCTCAGCCCCAGCATTTT.

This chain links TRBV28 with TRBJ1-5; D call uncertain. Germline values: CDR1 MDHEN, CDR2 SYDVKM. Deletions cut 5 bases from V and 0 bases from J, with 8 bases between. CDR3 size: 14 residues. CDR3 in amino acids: CASSRPYSNQPQHF. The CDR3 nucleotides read TGTGCCAGCAGTCGACCTTATAGCAATCAGCCCCAGCATTTT.

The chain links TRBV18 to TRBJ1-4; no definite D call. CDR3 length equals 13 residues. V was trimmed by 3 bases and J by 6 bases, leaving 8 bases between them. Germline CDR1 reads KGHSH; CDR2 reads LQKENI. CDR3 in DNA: TGTGCCAGCTCACCTGGGGTACATGAAAAACTGTTTTTT. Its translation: CASSPGVHEKLFF.

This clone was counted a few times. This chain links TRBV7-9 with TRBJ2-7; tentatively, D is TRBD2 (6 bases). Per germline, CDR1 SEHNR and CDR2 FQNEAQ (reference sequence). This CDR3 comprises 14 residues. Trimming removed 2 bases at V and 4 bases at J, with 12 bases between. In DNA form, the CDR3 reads TGTGCCAGCAGCTTATCCGGGAGTGGGTACGAGCAGTACTTC. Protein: CASSLSGSGYEQYF.

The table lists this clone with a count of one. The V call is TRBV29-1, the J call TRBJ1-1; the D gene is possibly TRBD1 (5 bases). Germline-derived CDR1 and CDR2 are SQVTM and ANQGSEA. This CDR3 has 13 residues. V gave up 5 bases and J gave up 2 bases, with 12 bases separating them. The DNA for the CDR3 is TGCAGCGTTACCACCGGGGCAAACACTGAAGCTTTCTTT. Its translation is CSVTTGANTEAFF. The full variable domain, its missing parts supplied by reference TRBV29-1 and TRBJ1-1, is SAVISQKPSRDICQRGTSLTIQCQVDSQVTMMFWYRQQPGQSLTLIATANQGSEATYESGFVIDKFPISRPNLTFSTLTVSNMSPEDSSIYLCSVTTGANTEAFFGQGTRLTVV.

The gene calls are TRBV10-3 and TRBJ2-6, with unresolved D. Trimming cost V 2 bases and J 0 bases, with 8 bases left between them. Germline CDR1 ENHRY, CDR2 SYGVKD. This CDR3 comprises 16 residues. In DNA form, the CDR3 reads TGTGCCATCAGTGAGCCTGGGAACTCTGGGGCCAACGTCCTGACTTTC. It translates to CAISEPGNSGANVLTF.

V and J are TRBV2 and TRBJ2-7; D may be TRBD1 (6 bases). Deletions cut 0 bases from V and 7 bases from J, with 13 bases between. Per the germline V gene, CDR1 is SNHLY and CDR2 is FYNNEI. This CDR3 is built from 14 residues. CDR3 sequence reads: CASSEALGAWEQYF. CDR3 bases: TGTGCCAGCAGTGAAGCGCTGGGGGCCTGGGAGCAGTACTTC.

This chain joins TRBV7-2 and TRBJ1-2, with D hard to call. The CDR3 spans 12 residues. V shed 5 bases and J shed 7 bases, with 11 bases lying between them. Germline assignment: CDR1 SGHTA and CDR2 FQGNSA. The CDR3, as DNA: TGTGCCAGCAGCGCCCCCCTAGGTGGCTACACCTTC. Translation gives CASSAPLGGYTF. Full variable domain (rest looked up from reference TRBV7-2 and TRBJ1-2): GAGVSQSPSNKVTEKGKDVELRCDPISGHTALYWYRQSLGQGLEFLIYFQGNSAPDKSGLPSDRFSAERTGGSVSTLTIQRTQQEDSAVYLCASSAPLGGYTFGSGTRLTVV.

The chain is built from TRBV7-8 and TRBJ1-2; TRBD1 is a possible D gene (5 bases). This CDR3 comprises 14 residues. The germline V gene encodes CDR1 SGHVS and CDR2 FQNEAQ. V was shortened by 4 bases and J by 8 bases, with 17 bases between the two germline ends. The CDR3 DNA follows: TGTGCCAGCAGCTCCCTAGACAGAGGAGGAGGCTACACCTTC. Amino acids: CASSSLDRGGGYTF.

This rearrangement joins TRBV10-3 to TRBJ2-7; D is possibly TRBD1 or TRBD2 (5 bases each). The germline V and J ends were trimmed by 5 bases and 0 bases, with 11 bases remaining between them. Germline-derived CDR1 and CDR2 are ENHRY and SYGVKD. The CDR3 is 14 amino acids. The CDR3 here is CAISTGRNSYEQYF. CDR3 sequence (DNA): TGTGCCATCAGTACGGGACGCAACTCCTACGAGCAGTACTTC.

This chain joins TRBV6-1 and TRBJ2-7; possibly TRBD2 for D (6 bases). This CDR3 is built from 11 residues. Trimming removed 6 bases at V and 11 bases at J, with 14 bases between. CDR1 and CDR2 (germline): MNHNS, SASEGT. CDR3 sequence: CASRRESGEYF. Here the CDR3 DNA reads TGTGCCAGCAGGAGGGAGTCGGGGGAGTACTTC.

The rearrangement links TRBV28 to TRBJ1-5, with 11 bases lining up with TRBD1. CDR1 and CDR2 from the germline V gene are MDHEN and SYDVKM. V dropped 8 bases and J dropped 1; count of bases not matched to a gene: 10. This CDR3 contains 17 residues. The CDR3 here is CASRSNRDRGSNQPQHF. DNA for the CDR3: TGTGCCAGCCGTTCAAATCGGGACAGGGGGAGCAATCAGCCCCAGCATTTT.

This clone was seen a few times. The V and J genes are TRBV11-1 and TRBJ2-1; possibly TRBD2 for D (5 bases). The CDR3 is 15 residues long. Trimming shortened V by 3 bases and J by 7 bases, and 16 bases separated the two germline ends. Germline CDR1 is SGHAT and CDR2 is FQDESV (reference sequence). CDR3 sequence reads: CASSFGPGIRNEQFF. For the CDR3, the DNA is TGTGCCAGCAGCTTTGGGCCGGGGATCCGTAATGAGCAGTTCTTC. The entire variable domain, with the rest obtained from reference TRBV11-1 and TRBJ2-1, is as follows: EAEVAQSPRYKITEKSQAVAFWCDPISGHATLYWYRQILGQGPELLVQFQDESVVDDSQLPKDRFSAERLKGVDSTLKIQPAELGDSAMYLCASSFGPGIRNEQFFGPGTRLTVL.

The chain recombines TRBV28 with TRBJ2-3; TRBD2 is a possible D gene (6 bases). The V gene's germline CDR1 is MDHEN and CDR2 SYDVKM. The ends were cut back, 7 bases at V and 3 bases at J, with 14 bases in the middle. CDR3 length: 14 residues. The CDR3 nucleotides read TGTGCCAGCATATCGGCGGGGAGGACAGATACGCAGTATTTT. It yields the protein CASISAGRTDTQYF.

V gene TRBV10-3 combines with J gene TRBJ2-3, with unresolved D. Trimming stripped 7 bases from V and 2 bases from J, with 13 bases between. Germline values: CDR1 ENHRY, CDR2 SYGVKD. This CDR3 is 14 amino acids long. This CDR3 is CAITPGQATDTQYF. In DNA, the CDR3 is TGTGCCATCACCCCTGGGCAGGCCACAGATACGCAGTATTTT.

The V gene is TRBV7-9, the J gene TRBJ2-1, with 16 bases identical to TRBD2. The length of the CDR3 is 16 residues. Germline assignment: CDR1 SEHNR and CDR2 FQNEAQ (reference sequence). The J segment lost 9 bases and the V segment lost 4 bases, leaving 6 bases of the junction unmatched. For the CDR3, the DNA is TGTGCCAGCAGCTGGCTTGGGACTAGCGGGGGGGGTGAGCAGTTCTTC. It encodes CASSWLGTSGGGEQFF.

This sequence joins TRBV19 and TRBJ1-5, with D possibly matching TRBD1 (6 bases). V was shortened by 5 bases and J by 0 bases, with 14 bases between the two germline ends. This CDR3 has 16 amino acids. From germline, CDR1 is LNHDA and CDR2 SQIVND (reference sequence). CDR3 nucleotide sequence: TGTGCCAGTAGTGACCGACAGGCGTATAGCAATCAGCCCCAGCATTTT. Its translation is CASSDRQAYSNQPQHF. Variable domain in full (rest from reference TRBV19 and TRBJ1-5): DGGITQSPKYLFRKEGQNVTLSCEQNLNHDAMYWYRQDPGQGLRLIYYSQIVNDFQKGDIAEGYSVSREKKESFPLTVTSAQKNPTAFYLCASSDRQAYSNQPQHFGDGTRLSIL.

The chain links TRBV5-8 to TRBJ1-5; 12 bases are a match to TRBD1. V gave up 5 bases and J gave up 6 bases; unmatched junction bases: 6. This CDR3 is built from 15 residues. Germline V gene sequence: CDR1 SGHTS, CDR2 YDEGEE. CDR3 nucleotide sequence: TGTGCCAGCAGTCACGGGACAGGGGGCGGTCAGCCCCAGCATTTT. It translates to CASSHGTGGGQPQHF.

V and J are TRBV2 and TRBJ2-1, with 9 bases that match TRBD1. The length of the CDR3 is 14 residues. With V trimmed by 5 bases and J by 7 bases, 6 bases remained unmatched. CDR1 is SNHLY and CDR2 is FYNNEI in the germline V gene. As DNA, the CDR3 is TGTGCCAGCAGTACCGGACAGGGGAGGAATGAGCAGTTCTTC. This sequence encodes CASSTGQGRNEQFF.

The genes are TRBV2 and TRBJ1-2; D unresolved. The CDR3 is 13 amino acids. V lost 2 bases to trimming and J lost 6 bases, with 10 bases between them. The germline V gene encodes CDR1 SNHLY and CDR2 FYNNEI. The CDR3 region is CASSELRGNGYTF. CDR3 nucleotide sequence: TGTGCCAGCAGTGAACTGCGCGGAAATGGCTACACCTTC.